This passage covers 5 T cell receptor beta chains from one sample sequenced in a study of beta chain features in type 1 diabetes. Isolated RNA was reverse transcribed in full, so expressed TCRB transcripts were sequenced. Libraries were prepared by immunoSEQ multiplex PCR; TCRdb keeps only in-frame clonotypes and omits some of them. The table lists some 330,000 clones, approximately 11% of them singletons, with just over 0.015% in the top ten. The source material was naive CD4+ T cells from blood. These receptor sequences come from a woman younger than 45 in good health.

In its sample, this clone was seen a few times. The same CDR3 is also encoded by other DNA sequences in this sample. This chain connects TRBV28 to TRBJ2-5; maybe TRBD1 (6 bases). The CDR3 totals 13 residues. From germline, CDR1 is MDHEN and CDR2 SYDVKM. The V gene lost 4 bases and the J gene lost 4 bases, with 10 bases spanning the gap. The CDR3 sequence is CASSSGGRETQYF. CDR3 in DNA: TGTGCCAGCAGTTCTGGGGGCCGAGAGACCCAGTACTTC. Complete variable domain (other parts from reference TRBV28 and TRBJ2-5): DVKVTQSSRYLVKRTGEKVFLECVQDMDHENMFWYRQDPGLGLRLIYFSYDVKMKEKGDIPEGYSVSREKKERFSLILESASTNQTSMYLCASSSGGRETQYFGPGTRLLVL.

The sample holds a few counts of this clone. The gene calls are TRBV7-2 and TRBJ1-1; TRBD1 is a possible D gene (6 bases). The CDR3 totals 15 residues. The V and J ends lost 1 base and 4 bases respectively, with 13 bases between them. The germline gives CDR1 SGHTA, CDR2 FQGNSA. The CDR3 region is CASSLGPGEGTEAFF. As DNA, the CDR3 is TGTGCCAGCAGCTTAGGGCCAGGGGAGGGCACTGAAGCTTTCTTT.

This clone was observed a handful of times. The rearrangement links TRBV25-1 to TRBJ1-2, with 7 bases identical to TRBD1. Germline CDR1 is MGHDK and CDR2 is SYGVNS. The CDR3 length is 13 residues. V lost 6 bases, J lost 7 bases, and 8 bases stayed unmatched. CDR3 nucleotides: TGTGCCAGCAGAGACCAGACAGGGTTTGGCTACACCTTC. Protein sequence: CASRDQTGFGYTF.

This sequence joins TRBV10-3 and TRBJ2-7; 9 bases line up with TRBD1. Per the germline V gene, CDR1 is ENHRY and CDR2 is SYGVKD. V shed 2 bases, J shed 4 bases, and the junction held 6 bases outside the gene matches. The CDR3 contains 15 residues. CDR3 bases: TGTGCCATCAGTGAGGGAGGACAGGGGTGGTACGAGCAGTACTTC. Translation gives CAISEGGQGWYEQYF.

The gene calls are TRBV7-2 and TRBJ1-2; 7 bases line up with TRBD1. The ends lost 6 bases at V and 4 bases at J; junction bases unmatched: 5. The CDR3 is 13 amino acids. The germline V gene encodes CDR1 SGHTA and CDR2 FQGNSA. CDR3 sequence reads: CASSSGGGYGYTF. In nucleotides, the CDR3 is TGTGCCAGCAGTTCAGGGGGTGGCTATGGCTACACCTTC.